A single sample gave rise to the 29 T cell receptor beta chains below, sequenced in a study of blood T cell repertoires in COVID-19. Profiling relied on immunoSEQ multiplex PCR, and the TCRdb table lists in-frame clones only, not all of them. The table lists roughly 290,000 clones, approximately 88% of them singletons. Sequencing was performed on PBMCs or T cells enriched from blood (not recorded which). These receptors all stem from a woman in her thirties or forties who had recovered from COVID-19.

The chain has TRBV4-1 and TRBJ2-7; 8 bases line up with TRBD1. The CDR3 is made up of 15 amino acids. V shed 1 base, J shed 1 base, and the junction held 3 bases outside the gene matches. CDR1 and CDR2 from the germline V gene are MGHRA and YSYEKL. DNA of the CDR3: TGCGCCAGCAGCCAAGGGACAGGGACTTCCTACGAGCAGTACTTC. Translated, it gives CASSQGTGTSYEQYF.

The chain is built from TRBV19 and TRBJ2-1, with TRBD1 identical over 10 bases. The CDR3 extends over 15 amino acids. Unmatched junction bases numbered 2, after V lost 3 bases and J lost 3 bases. Germline V gene lookup returns CDR1 LNHDA and CDR2 SQIVND (reference sequence). The CDR3 nucleotides are TGTGCCAGTAGTATTGGGACAGGGGACTACAATGAGCAGTTCTTC. Translation gives CASSIGTGDYNEQFF.

The CDR3: CASAYSYTEAFF. The CDR3 DNA reads as TGTGCCAGTGCCTACTCTTACACTGAAGCTTTCTTT. The chain employs TRBV19 and TRBJ1-1; D unresolved. Trimming stripped 8 bases from V and 3 bases from J, with 10 bases between. The CDR3 runs 12 residues. Germline values: CDR1 LNHDA, CDR2 SQIVND (reference sequence).

The CDR3 DNA sequence: TGTGCCAGCAGCTCTTCCGGGACAGGGGGCTATGGCTACACCTTC. Its protein is CASSSSGTGGYGYTF. The chain recombines TRBV5-5 with TRBJ1-2; 11 nucleotides line up with TRBD1. V was pared by 3 bases and J by 4 bases, with 5 bases of the junction left unmatched. The length of the CDR3 is 15 residues. CDR1 is SGHKS, CDR2 YYEKEE, per germline (reference sequence).

This clone appeared a single time. The rearrangement uses TRBV19 and TRBJ2-2; 13 nucleotides match TRBD2. The CDR3 contains 18 residues. Germline values: CDR1 LNHDA, CDR2 SQIVND (reference sequence). Trimming took 1 base from V and 3 from J; bases not matched to a gene: 5. The CDR3 nucleotides read TGTGCCAGTAGTATAGTGGGACTAGCGGGAAAGCACACCGGGGAGCTGTTTTTT. As protein: CASSIVGLAGKHTGELFF.

V and J are TRBV4-1 and TRBJ1-2; 10 bases fit TRBD1. This CDR3 contains 17 residues. The germline V gene has CDR1 MGHRA and CDR2 YSYEKL. Germline trimming cut 0 bases from V and 2 bases from J; bases unmatched to any gene: 6. CDR3 sequence reads: CASSQDWGTGVNYGYTF. The CDR3 DNA reads TGCGCCAGCAGCCAAGATTGGGGGACAGGGGTAAACTATGGCTACACCTTC.

This clone was found once. This sequence joins TRBV18 and TRBJ1-3; 10 positions agree with TRBD1. With V trimmed by 2 bases and J by 0 bases, 1 base remained unmatched. Germline CDR1 is KGHSH and CDR2 is LQKENI. The CDR3 length is 16 residues. In DNA, the CDR3 is TGTGCCAGCTCACCATGGGACAGGGGCTCTGGAAACACCATATATTTT. It translates to CASSPWDRGSGNTIYF.

This CDR3 is CASSDGKTDTQYF. CDR3 coding DNA: TGTGCCAGCAGCGACGGGAAGACAGATACGCAGTATTTT. This rearrangement joins TRBV9 to TRBJ2-3; a weak D match, TRBD2 (5 bases). The CDR3 loop spans 13 amino acids. Germline assignment: CDR1 SGDLS and CDR2 YYNGEE. V gave up 3 bases and J gave up 3 bases, with 8 bases separating them.

The genes are TRBV7-9 and TRBJ2-7, with a tentative D call TRBD2 (5 bases). The V end was cut by 1 base, the J end by 3 bases, with 13 bases between. The CDR3 runs 15 residues. Germline CDR1 reads SEHNR; CDR2 reads FQNEAQ (reference sequence). The CDR3 DNA is TGTGCCAGCAGCTTAGTTACAGCGGCCCGCTACGAGCAGTACTTC. This gives the protein CASSLVTAARYEQYF.

The chain links TRBV4-3 to TRBJ1-6; D remains ambiguous. This CDR3 comprises 16 residues. Germline V gene data show CDR1 as LGHNA and CDR2 as YSLEER. Trimming pared 0 bases from V and 5 bases from J, leaving 11 bases between. This CDR3 is CASSQEFSRNNSPLHF. The CDR3 DNA reads as TGCGCCAGCAGCCAAGAGTTTAGCCGGAATAATTCACCCCTCCACTTT.

This chain links TRBV9 with TRBJ2-1; D is ambiguous. V was shortened by 3 bases and J by 0 bases, with 13 bases between the two germline ends. Germline assignment: CDR1 SGDLS and CDR2 YYNGEE. The CDR3 totals 16 residues. The CDR3 sequence is CASSASGRLSYNEQFF. The CDR3 nucleotides read TGTGCCAGCAGCGCCTCTGGGCGTCTCTCCTACAATGAGCAGTTCTTC.

This chain connects TRBV30 to TRBJ2-7, with TRBD2 matching over 9 bases. Trimming at V came to 1 base and at J to 6 bases, leaving 4 bases not matched to a gene. Germline loops: CDR1 GTSNPN, CDR2 SVGIG (reference sequence). The CDR3 extends over 13 amino acids. CDR3 nucleotides: TGTGCCTGGAGTGAGCTAGCGGGACTCGAGCAGTACTTC. Its protein is CAWSELAGLEQYF.

The chain links TRBV25-1 to TRBJ1-3, with TRBD1 matching over 7 bases. The V segment lost 2 bases and the J segment 4 bases; nucleotides outside the gene matches: 5. The CDR3 is made up of 15 amino acids. From germline, CDR1 is MGHDK and CDR2 SYGVNS. The CDR3 DNA reads TGTGCCAGCAGTGAAGACAGGGTCTTCGGAAACACCATATATTTT. Translation gives CASSEDRVFGNTIYF. Filled out from reference TRBV25-1 and TRBJ1-3, the complete variable domain reads EADIYQTPRYLVIGTGKKITLECSQTMGHDKMYWYQQDPGMELHLIHYSYGVNSTEKGDLSSESTVSRIRTEHFPLTLESARPSHTSQYLCASSEDRVFGNTIYFGEGSWLTVV.

This chain links TRBV7-9 with TRBJ2-3, with D unresolved. The CDR3 contains 12 residues. CDR1 and CDR2 (germline): SEHNR, FQNEAQ (reference sequence). Trimming stripped 6 bases from V and 4 bases from J, with 8 bases between. DNA of the CDR3: TGTGCCAGCAGGAATCGGGCAGATACGCAGTATTTT. Translating gives CASRNRADTQYF.

This clone was seen just once. The rearrangement joins TRBV7-9 to TRBJ1-3; D gene uncertain. The V gene's germline CDR1 is SEHNR and CDR2 FQNEAQ (reference sequence). Trimming stripped 2 bases from V and 1 base from J, with 9 bases between. CDR3 length: 15 residues. The CDR3 nucleotides read TGTGCCAGCAGCTTAAGCGCCTCGTCTGGAAACACCATATATTTT. This sequence encodes CASSLSASSGNTIYF.

The genes are TRBV5-4 and TRBJ2-1; no clear D. In germline, CDR1 is SGHNT, CDR2 YYREEE (reference sequence). V was trimmed by 1 base and J by 0 bases, leaving 8 bases between them. The CDR3 sequence is 15 residues long. Here the CDR3 DNA reads TGTGCCAGCAGCTTGAGCGATAGCTCCTACAATGAGCAGTTCTTC. Its translation: CASSLSDSSYNEQFF.

The V gene is TRBV4-1, the J gene TRBJ1-2; 7 nucleotides line up with TRBD1. Germline V gene data show CDR1 as MGHRA and CDR2 as YSYEKL. The CDR3 runs 16 residues. V was clipped by 4 bases and J by 0 bases; unmatched bases: 8. The CDR3 is CASSPTRDSPNYGYTF. The CDR3 bases are TGCGCCAGCAGCCCAACAAGGGACAGCCCTAACTATGGCTACACCTTC.

The J gene is TRBJ2-1, the V gene TRBV18, with TRBD1 matching 7 bases. This CDR3 has 16 residues. Germline V gene lookup returns CDR1 KGHSH and CDR2 LQKENI. V trimming: 4 bases; J trimming: 1 base; junction bases outside the gene matches: 7. CDR3 nucleotides: TGTGCCAGCTCACGTTACGGGACAGCTTCCTACAATGAGCAGTTCTTC. This gives the protein CASSRYGTASYNEQFF.

This chain joins TRBV15 and TRBJ2-7; 8 nucleotides align to TRBD1. V gave up 5 bases and J gave up 3 bases; unmatched junction bases: 6. The CDR3 runs to 14 residues. Germline V gene data show CDR1 as LNHNV and CDR2 as YYDKDF (reference sequence). CDR3 in DNA: TGTGCCACCAGCCCGCAACAGGGGGACTACGAGCAGTACTTC. It specifies CATSPQQGDYEQYF.

The CDR3 bases are TGTGCCAGCAGTGATGACAGCTACGAGCAGTACTTC. The encoded protein is CASSDDSYEQYF. The rearrangement uses TRBV4-2 and TRBJ2-7, with a weak D call TRBD1 (5 bases). The V end lost 6 bases, the J end lost 3 bases, and 9 bases lay between the germline ends. The CDR3 spans 12 residues. Germline V gene data show CDR1 as LGHNA and CDR2 as YNFKEQ.

This clone was seen only a few times. The V call is TRBV7-9, the J call TRBJ2-5, with D possibly being TRBD2 (6 bases). CDR1 is SEHNR, CDR2 FQNEAQ, per germline (reference sequence). Trimming took 1 base from V and 4 from J, leaving 16 bases between them. The CDR3 runs to 16 residues. Here the CDR3 reads CASSLGGGPGRETQYF. The CDR3 DNA is TGTGCCAGCAGCTTAGGGGGAGGCCCGGGGAGAGAGACCCAGTACTTC.

In this sample, this clone turned up once. The V gene is TRBV3-1 (or the pseudogene TRBV3-2), the J gene TRBJ1-1; possible D gene TRBD1, 5 bases. The germline V and J ends were trimmed by 4 bases and 0 bases, with 15 bases remaining between them. The germline V gene encodes CDR1 LGHDT and CDR2 YNNKEL (reference sequence). This CDR3 has 16 residues. In nucleotides, the CDR3 is TGTGCCAGCAGCCTCCGCGAGGGGAGGCTGAACACTGAAGCTTTCTTT. It yields the protein CASSLREGRLNTEAFF.

The chain links TRBV6-2 or TRBV6-3 to TRBJ2-2, with a possible D match to TRBD2 (5 bases). Germline CDR1 reads MNHEY; CDR2 reads SVGEGT. CDR3 size: 13 residues. The V and J ends lost 6 bases and 7 bases respectively, with 12 bases between them. The CDR3 reads CASSPRRFGELFF. CDR3 nucleotides: TGTGCCAGCAGCCCGAGGAGGTTCGGGGAGCTGTTTTTT.

The chain carries TRBV18 and TRBJ1-2, with TRBD1 matching over 8 bases. Trimming took 5 bases from V and 5 from J; bases not matched to a gene: 7. Germline lookup yields CDR1 KGHSH and CDR2 LQKENI. The CDR3 consists of 14 residues. CDR3 region: CASSEGQVGYGYTF. Written as DNA, the CDR3 is TGTGCCAGCTCAGAGGGACAGGTCGGGTATGGCTACACCTTC.

The genes are TRBV5-1 and TRBJ1-4, with 9 bases matching TRBD1. Trimming cost V 4 bases and J 8 bases; bases outside gene matches: 9. CDR1 SGHRS and CDR2 YFSETQ come from the germline V gene. The CDR3 covers 15 residues. The CDR3 is CASSGTGTTEEKLFF. The CDR3 region has the DNA TGCGCCAGCAGCGGGACAGGGACCACGGAGGAAAAACTGTTTTTT.

This clone was observed once. The chain couples TRBV13 to TRBJ1-4; 7 bases match TRBD1. CDR1 and CDR2 (germline): PRHDT, FYEKMQ (reference sequence). This CDR3 is built from 16 residues. V was clipped by 5 bases and J by 6 bases; unmatched bases: 12. For the CDR3, the DNA is TGTGCCAGCAGCGATACTCGGGGGACAGTCGATGAAAAACTGTTTTTT. Translation: CASSDTRGTVDEKLFF.

This sequence joins TRBV2 and TRBJ1-6; D gene unclear. Trimming stripped 4 bases from V and 0 bases from J, with 7 bases between. Germline-derived CDR1 and CDR2 are SNHLY and FYNNEI. The CDR3 totals 15 residues. The CDR3 sequence is CASSAHSSYNSPLHF. Here the CDR3 DNA reads TGTGCCAGCAGTGCACACAGCTCCTATAATTCACCCCTCCACTTT.

V usage is TRBV9 and J usage is TRBJ1-2; 12 bases align to TRBD1. The trim removed 4 bases at V and 7 bases at J, leaving 11 bases unmatched. This CDR3 is 16 amino acids long. CDR1 is SGDLS, CDR2 YYNGEE, per germline. The CDR3 sequence is CASSTHTGTGGGGYTF. CDR3 sequence (DNA): TGTGCCAGCAGCACCCACACCGGGACAGGGGGCGGTGGCTACACCTTC.

This clone was recorded only once. This chain connects TRBV10-3 to TRBJ1-1, with TRBD1 matching over 8 bases. J was trimmed by 8 bases and V by 6 bases; bases with no gene match: 2. The CDR3 spans 11 residues. In germline, CDR1 is ENHRY, CDR2 SYGVKD. CDR3 nucleotides: TGTGCCATCAGCCGGGACAGGGAAGCTTTCTTT. This sequence encodes CAISRDREAFF.